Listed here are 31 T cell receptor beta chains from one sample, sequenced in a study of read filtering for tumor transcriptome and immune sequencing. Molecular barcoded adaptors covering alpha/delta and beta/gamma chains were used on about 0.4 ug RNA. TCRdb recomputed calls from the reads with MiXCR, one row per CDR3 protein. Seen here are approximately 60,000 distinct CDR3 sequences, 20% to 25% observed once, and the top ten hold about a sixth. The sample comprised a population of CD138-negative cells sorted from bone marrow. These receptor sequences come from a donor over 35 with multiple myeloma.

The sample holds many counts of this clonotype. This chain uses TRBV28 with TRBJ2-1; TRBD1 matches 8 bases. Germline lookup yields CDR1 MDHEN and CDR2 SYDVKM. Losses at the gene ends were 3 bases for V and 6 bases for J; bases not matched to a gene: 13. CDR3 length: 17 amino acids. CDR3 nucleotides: TGTGCCAGCAGTTTGGGCCGAACCGGGACAGGTTCCAATGAGCAGTTCTTC. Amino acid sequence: CASSLGRTGTGSNEQFF.

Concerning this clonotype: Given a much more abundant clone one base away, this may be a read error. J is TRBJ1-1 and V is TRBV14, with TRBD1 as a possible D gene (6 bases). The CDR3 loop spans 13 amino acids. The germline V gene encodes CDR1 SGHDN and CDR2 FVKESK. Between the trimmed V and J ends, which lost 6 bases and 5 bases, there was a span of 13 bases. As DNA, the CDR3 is TGTGCCAGCAGTTATACAGGGAGGACTGAAGCTTTCTTT. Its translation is CASSYTGRTEAFF.

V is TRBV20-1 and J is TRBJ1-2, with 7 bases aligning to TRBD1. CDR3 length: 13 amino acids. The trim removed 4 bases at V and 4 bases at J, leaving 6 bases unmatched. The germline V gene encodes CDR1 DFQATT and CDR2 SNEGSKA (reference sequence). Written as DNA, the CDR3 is TGCAGTGCTATTAAGACAGGGAGCTATGGCTACACCTTC. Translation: CSAIKTGSYGYTF.

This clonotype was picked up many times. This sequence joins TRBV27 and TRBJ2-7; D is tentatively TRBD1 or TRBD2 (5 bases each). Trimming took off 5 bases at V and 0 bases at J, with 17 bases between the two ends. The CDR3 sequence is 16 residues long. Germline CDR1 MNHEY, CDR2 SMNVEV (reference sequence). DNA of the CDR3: TGTGCCAGCAGTCCTCGAATCGGGACGATCTCCTACGAGCAGTACTTC. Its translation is CASSPRIGTISYEQYF.

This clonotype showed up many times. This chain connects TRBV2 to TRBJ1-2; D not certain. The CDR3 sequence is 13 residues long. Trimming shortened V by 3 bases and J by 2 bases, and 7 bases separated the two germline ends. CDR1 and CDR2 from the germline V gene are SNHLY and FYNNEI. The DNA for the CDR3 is TGTGCCAGCAGTGACTGGAGGAACTATGGCTACACCTTC. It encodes CASSDWRNYGYTF.

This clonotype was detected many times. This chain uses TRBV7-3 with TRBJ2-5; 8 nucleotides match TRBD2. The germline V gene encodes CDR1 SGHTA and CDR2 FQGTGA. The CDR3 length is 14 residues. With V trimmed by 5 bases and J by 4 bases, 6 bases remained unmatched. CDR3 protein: CASSRRAGGETQYF. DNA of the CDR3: TGTGCCAGCAGCCGCCGGGCGGGGGGAGAGACCCAGTACTTC.

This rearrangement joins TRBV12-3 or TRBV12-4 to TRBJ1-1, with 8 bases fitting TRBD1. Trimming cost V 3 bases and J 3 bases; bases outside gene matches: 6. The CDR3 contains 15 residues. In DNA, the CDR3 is TGTGCCAGCAGTTTCCCGGGACAGGCTGACACTGAAGCTTTCTTT. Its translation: CASSFPGQADTEAFF.

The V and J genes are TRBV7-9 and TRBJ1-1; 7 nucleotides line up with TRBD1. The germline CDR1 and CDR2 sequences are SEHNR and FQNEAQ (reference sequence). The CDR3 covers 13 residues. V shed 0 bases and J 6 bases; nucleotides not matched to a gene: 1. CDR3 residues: CASSLAQGAEAFF. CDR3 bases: TGTGCCAGCAGCTTAGCTCAGGGGGCTGAAGCTTTCTTT.

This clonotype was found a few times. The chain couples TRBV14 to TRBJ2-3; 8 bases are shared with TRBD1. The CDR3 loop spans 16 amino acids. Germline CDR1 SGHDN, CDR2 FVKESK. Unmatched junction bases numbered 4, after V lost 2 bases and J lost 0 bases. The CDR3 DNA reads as TGTGCCAGCAGCCAATACAGGGGGACGAGCACAGATACGCAGTATTTT. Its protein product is CASSQYRGTSTDTQYF.

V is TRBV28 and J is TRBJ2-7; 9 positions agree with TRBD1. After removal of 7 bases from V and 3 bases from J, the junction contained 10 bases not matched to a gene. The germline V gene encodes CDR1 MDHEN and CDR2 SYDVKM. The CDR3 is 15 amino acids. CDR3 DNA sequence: TGTGCCAGCAACACATTGACAGGGGGAATCTACGAGCAGTACTTC. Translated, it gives CASNTLTGGIYEQYF.

As DNA, the CDR3 is TGTGCCAGCAGCGTAGGACCGGGAGGCTACAATGAGCAGTTCTTC. It specifies CASSVGPGGYNEQFF. The rearrangement uses TRBV9 and TRBJ2-1, with 7 positions matching TRBD2. There are 15 residues in the CDR3. Germline V lookup: CDR1 SGDLS, CDR2 YYNGEE. Losses at the gene ends were 0 bases for V and 3 bases for J; bases not matched to a gene: 3.

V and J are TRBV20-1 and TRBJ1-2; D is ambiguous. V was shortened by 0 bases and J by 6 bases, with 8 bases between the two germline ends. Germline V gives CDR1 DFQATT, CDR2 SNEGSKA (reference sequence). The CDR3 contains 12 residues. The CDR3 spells CSARDSADGYTF. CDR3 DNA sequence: TGCAGTGCTAGAGATTCGGCAGATGGCTACACCTTC.

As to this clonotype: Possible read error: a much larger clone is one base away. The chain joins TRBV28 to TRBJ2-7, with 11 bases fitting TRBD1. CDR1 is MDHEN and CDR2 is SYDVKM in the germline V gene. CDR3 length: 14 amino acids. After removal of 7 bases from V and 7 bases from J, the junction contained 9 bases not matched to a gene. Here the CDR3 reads CASKPPGTGGEQYF. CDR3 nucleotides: TGTGCCAGCAAGCCCCCCGGGACAGGGGGGGAGCAGTACTTC.

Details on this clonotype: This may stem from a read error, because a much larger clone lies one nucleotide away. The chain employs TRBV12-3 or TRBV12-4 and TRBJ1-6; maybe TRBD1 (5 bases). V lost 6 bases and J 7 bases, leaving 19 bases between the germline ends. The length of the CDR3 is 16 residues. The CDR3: CASSPTPGRGNSPLHF. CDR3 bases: TGTGCCAGCAGCCCCACCCCGGGACGGGGGAATTCACCCCTCCACTTT.

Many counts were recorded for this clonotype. CDR3 in DNA: TGTGCCTGGAGTGTTAGGAATAATGAGCAGTTCTTC. It is translated as CAWSVRNNEQFF. This chain uses TRBV30 with TRBJ2-1; D gene uncertain. The CDR3 contains 12 residues. In germline, CDR1 is GTSNPN, CDR2 SVGIG (reference sequence). V lost 0 bases, J lost 7 bases, and 7 bases lay in between. Using reference TRBV30 and TRBJ2-1 for the parts outside the CDR3, the full variable domain is SQTIHQWPATLVQPVGSPLSLECTVEGTSNPNLYWYRQAAGRGLQLLFYSVGIGQISSEVPQNLSASRPQDRQFILSSKKLLLSDSGFYLCAWSVRNNEQFFGPGTRLTVL.

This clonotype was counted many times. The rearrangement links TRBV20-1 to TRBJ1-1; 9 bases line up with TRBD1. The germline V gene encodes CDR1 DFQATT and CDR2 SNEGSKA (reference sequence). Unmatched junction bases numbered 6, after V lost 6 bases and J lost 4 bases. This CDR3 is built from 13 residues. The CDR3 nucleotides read TGCAGTGCGAAACAGGGGGCCGGCACTGAAGCTTTCTTT. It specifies CSAKQGAGTEAFF.

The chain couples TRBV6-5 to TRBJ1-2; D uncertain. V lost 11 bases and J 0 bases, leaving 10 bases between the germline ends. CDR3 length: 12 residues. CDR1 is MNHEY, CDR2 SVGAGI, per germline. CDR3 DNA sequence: TGTGCCGCAACCGGGACTAACTATGGCTACACCTTC. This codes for CAATGTNYGYTF.

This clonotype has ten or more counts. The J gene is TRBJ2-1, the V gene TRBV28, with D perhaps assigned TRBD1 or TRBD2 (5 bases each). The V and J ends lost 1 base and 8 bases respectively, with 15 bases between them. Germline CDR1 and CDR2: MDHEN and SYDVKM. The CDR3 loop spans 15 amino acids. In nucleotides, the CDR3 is TGTGCCAGCAGTTTATCCGGGACGGTCTTGGATGAGCAGTTCTTC. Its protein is CASSLSGTVLDEQFF.

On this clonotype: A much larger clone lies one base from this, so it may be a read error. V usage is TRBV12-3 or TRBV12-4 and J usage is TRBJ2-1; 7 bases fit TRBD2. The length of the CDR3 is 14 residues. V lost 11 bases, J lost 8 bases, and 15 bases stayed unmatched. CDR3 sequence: CAGKGTSVGDEQFF. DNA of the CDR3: TGTGCCGGCAAAGGAACTAGCGTTGGAGATGAGCAGTTCTTC.

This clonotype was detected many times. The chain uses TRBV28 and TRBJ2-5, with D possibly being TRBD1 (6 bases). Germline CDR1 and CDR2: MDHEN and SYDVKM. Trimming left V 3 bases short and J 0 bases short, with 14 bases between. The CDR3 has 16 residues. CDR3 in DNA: TGTGCCAGCAGTTTGGCAGGGGCCACGTACCAAGAGACCCAGTACTTC. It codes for CASSLAGATYQETQYF. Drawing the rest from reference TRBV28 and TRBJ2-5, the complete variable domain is DVKVTQSSRYLVKRTGEKVFLECVQDMDHENMFWYRQDPGLGLRLIYFSYDVKMKEKGDIPEGYSVSREKKERFSLILESASTNQTSMYLCASSLAGATYQETQYFGPGTRLLVL.

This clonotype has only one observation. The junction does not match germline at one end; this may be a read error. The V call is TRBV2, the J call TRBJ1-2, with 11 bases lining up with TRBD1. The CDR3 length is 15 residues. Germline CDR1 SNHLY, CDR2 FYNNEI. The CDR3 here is CASTGQGAQAYGYNF. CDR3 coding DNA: TGTGCCAGCACCGGACAGGGGGCGCAGGCCTATGGCTACAACTTC.

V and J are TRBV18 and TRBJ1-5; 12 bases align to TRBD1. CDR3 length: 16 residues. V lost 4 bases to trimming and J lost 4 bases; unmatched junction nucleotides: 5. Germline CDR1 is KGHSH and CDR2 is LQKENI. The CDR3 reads CASSLSGQGANQPQHF. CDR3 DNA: TGTGCCAGCTCACTTTCGGGACAGGGGGCGAATCAGCCCCAGCATTTT.

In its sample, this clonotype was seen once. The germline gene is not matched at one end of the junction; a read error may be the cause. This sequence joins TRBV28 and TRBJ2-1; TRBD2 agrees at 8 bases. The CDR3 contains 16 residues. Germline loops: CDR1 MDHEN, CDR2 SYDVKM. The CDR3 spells CASRGGGLAGHNEQSF. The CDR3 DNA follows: TGTGCCAGCAGGGGGGGGGGATTAGCGGGGCACAATGAGCAGTCCTTC.

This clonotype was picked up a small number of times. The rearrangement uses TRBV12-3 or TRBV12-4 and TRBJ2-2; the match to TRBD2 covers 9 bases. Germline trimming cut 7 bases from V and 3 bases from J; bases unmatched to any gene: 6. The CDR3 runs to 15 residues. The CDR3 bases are TGTGCCAGCACCCTGGGCGGGGGGGACACCGGGGAGCTGTTTTTT. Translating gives CASTLGGGDTGELFF.

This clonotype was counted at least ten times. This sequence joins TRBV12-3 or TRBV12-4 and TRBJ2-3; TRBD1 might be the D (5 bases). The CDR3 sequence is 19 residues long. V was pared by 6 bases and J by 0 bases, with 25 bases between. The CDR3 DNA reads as TGTGCCAGCAGGAGCACAGGCGGCTTCGACTCCTATAGCACAGATACGCAGTATTTT. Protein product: CASRSTGGFDSYSTDTQYF.

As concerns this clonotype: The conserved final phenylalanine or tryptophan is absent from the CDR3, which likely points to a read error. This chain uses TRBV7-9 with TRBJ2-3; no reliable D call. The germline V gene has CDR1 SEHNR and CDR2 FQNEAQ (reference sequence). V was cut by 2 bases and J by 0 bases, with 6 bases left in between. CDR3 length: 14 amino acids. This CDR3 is CASSLLGSTDTQYL. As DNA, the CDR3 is TGTGCCAGCAGCTTACTCGGAAGCACAGATACGCAGTATCTT.

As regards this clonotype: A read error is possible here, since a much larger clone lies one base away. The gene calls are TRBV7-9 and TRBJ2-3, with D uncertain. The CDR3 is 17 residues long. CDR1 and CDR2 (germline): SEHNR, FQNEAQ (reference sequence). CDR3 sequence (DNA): TGTGTCAGCAGCCCATCGGCATGGGCGGAAAGCACAGATACGCAGTATTTT. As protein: CVSSPSAWAESTDTQYF.

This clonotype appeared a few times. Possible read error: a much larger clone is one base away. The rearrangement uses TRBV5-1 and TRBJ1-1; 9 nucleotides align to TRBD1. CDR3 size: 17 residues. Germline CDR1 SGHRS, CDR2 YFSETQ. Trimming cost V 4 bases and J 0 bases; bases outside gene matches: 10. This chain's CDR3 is CASSLYDRGNMNTEAFF. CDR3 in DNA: TGCGCCAGCAGCCTATATGACAGGGGGAATATGAACACTGAAGCTTTCTTT.

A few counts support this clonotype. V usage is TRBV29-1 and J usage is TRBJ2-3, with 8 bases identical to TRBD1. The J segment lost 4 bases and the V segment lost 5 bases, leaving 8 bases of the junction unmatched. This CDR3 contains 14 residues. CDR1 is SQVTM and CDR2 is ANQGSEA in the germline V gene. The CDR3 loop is CSVSTVQGADTQYF. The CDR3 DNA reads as TGCAGCGTTTCAACTGTACAGGGGGCAGATACGCAGTATTTT.

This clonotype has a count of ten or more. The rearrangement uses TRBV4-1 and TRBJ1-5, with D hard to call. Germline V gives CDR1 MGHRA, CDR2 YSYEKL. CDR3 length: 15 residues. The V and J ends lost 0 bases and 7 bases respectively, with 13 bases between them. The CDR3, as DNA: TGCGCCAGCAGCCAAGATCCCCCCCCAAAGCAGCCCCAGCATTTT. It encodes CASSQDPPPKQPQHF.

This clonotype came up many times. CDR3 DNA: TGCAGCGTTTGCACGGGAGCGGGGGAGACCCAGTACTTC. Translating it yields CSVCTGAGETQYF. The V and J genes are TRBV29-1 and TRBJ2-5; TRBD2 agrees at 7 bases. Germline loops: CDR1 SQVTM, CDR2 ANQGSEA. The CDR3 sequence is 13 residues long. Trimming took 5 bases from V and 5 from J; bases not matched to a gene: 8.